What follows describes a single T cell receptor beta chain. Its antigen is currently not known. No base quality values were provided; no much bigger clone lies one nucleotide off. This sample was taken from a study of blood T cell repertoires in COVID-19 (dated by TCRdb to 2019 to 2021). For the wider study: The collaborator samples originated in the United States, Italy and Spain and spanned the acute and convalescent phases of COVID-19. The prospective study material was composed of cDNA or gDNA derived from T cells, B-cell-depleted T cells, or PBMCs. The dataset comprised deeply sampled blood TCRbeta repertoires from subjects exposed to, actively infected with, or recovered from COVID-19. The repertoires were released in a freely available public database meant as a resource for research on the immune response to SARS-CoV-2. The samples were drawn from the first 160 participants of the ongoing ImmuneRACE study and from 950 to 1,500 subjects provided by 6 global collaborators. The sample metadata nearly always contained a de-identified subject ID, COVID-19 status, age in years and sex. Where HLA class I and class II types were available, the types were taken from metadata supplied by the sample provider, not from assay-based typing.

Taken from the germline V gene, the CDR1 and CDR2 loops are SGHRS and YFSETQ. The CDR3 sequence holds 15 residues, the cysteine and phenylalanine included. The entry retains the CDR3 DNA only, 45 bases that are in frame from base 1. The junction carries 14 bases between V and J, which are trimmed by 4 bases and 0 bases respectively. TCRbeta CDR3 regions were amplified from genomic DNA using the immunoSEQ Assay, a bias-controlled multiplex PCR. Processing in the source paper ran as follows. Within the assay, amplification of reference gene primers was used to estimate how many nucleated cells each sample contained. To quantify the absolute abundance of each unique TCRbeta CDR3 rearrangement, sequence reads were collapsed and filtered. For each sample, productive Simpson clonality was calculated as the square root of Simpson's diversity index over productive rearrangements. The source is immuneACCESS, and TCRdb retained only in-frame sequences with V and J called. Part of the clones is not carried over; for the studies checked, unresolved V genes explain less than half of this, and the remainder is unexplained. V, J and clone size were drawn from that table, and D and trimming were deduced from the DNA. Here the sample has 200,000 to 250,000 clones; about 86% occur a single time. Jointly, the top ten make up around 5.9% of the sample.

Each collaborating institution followed its own protocols to collect whole blood in K2EDTA tubes. For TCRbeta analysis, collaborator samples were shipped as frozen whole blood, as isolated PBMCs, or as DNA extracted from either sample type. Paper-wide results and their limitations: The quantity of clinical and demographic metadata differed by source and by participant and was supplied without curation.

This sequence was found in a man in his sixties with acute or convalescent COVID-19. The sequenced sample consisted of peripheral blood. The chain was built from TRBV5-1 and TRBJ2-7; matching of 5 bases hints at TRBD1 as the D gene. The DNA reads TGCGCCAGCAGCGCCCAAACAGGTTACTCCTACGAGCAGTACTTC. The encoded protein is CASSAQTGYSYEQYF.